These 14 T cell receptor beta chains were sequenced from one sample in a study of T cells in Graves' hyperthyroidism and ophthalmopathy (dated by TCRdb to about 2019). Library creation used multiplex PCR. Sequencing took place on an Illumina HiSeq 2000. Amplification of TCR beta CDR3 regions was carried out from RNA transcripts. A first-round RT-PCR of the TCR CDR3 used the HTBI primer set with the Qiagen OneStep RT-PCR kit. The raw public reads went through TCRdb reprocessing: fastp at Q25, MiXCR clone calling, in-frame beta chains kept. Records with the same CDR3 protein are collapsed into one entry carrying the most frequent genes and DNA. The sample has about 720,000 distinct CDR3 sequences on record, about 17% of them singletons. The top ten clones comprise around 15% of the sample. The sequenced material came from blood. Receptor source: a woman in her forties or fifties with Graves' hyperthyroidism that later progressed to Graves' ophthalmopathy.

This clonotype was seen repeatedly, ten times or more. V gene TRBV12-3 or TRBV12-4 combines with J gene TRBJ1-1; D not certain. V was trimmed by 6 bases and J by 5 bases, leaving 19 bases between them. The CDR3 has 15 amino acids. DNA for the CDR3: TGTGCCAGCAGAAGGGTTGGGGTTATGAGGACTGAAGCTTTCTTT. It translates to CASRRVGVMRTEAFF.

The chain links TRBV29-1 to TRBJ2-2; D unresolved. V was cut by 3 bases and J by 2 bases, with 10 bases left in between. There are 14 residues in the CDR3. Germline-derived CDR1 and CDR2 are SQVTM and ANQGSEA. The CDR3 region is CSVEVNLNTGELFF. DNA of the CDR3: TGCAGCGTTGAGGTGAACTTAAACACCGGGGAGCTGTTTTTT.

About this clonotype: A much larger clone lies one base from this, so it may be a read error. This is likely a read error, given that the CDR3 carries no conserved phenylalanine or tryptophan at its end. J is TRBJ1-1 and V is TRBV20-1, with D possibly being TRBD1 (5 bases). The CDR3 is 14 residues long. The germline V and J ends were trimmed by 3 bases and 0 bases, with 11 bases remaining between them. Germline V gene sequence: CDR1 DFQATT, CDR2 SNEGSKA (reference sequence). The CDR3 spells CSARRGGMNTEAFS. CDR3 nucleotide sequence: TGCAGTGCTAGGAGGGGCGGTATGAACACTGAAGCTTTCTCT.

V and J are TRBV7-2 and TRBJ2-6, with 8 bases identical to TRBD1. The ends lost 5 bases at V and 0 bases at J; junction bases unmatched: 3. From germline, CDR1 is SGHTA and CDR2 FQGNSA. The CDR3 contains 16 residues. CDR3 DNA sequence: TGTGCCAGCAGCAAGACAGGGGTCTCTGGGGCCAACGTCCTGACTTTC. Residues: CASSKTGVSGANVLTF. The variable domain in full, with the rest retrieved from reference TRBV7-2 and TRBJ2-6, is GAGVSQSPSNKVTEKGKDVELRCDPISGHTALYWYRQSLGQGLEFLIYFQGNSAPDKSGLPSDRFSAERTGGSVSTLTIQRTQQEDSAVYLCASSKTGVSGANVLTFGAGSRLTVL.

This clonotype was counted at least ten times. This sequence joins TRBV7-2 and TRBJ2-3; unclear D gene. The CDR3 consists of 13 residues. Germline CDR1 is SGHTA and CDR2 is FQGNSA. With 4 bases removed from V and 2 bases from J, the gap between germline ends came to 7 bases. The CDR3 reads CASSSSYTDTQYF. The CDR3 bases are TGTGCCAGCAGCTCCAGCTACACAGATACGCAGTATTTT.

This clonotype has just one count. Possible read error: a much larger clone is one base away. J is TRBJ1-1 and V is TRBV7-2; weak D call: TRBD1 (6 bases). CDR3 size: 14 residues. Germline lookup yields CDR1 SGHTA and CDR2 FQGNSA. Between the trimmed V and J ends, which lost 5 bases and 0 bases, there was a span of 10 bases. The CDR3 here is CTSSTQGMNTEAFF. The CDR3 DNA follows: TGTACCAGCAGCACACAGGGTATGAACACTGAAGCTTTCTTT.

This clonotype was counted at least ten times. CDR3 protein: CASAIGGGSYGDTQYF. The CDR3 coding sequence is TGTGCCAGCGCTATAGGAGGCGGGAGCTATGGGGATACGCAGTATTTT. V and J are TRBV11-2 and TRBJ2-3, with 7 bases that match TRBD2. The germline CDR1 and CDR2 sequences are SGHAT and FQNNGV. The CDR3 runs 16 residues. V was clipped by 8 bases and J by 6 bases; unmatched bases: 17.

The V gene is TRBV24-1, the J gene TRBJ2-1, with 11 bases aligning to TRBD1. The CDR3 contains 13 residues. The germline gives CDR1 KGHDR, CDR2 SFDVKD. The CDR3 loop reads CATRGTGGNEQFF. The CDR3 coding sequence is TGTGCGACCCGCGGGACAGGGGGCAATGAGCAGTTCTTC.

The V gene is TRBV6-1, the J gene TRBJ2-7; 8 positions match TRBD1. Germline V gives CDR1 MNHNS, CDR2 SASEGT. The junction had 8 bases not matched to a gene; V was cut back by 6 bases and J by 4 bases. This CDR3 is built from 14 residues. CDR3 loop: CASSRSTGVYEQYF. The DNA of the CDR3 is TGTGCCAGCAGCCGCTCGACAGGGGTTTACGAGCAGTACTTC.

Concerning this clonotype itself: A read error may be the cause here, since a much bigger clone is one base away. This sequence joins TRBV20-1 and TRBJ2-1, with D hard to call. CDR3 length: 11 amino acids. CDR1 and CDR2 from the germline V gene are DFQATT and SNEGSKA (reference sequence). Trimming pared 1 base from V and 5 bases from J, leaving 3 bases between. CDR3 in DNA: TGCAGTGCTAGAGTGAACAATGAGCAGTTCTTC. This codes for CSARVNNEQFF.

This CDR3 is CASRAGGRDTQYF. Here the CDR3 DNA reads TGTGCCAGCAGAGCGGGGGGGCGAGATACGCAGTATTTT. This sequence joins TRBV2 and TRBJ2-3; 10 bases are shared with TRBD2. The junction had 2 bases not matched to a gene; V was cut back by 6 bases and J by 5 bases. The CDR3 is made up of 13 amino acids. Germline lookup yields CDR1 SNHLY and CDR2 FYNNEI.

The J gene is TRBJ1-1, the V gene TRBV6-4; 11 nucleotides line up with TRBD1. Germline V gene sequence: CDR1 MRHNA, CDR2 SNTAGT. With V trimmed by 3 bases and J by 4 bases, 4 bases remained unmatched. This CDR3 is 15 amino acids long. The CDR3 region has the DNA TGTGCCAGCAGTGAGGACAGGGGGCCGGGCACTGAAGCTTTCTTT. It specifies CASSEDRGPGTEAFF.

CDR3 sequence: CASSTRTSGTLGDEQYF. CDR3 nucleotide sequence: TGTGCCAGCAGCACTAGGACTAGCGGGACCCTTGGAGACGAGCAGTACTTC. The rearrangement joins TRBV7-2 to TRBJ2-7; 12 positions match TRBD2. Germline assignment: CDR1 SGHTA and CDR2 FQGNSA. Trimming at V came to 5 bases and at J to 5 bases, leaving 13 bases not matched to a gene. The CDR3 covers 17 residues.

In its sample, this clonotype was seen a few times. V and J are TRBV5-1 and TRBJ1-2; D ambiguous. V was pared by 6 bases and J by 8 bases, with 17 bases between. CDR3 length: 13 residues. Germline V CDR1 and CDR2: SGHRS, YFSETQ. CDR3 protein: CASNLDARGGYTF. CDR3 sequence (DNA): TGCGCCAGCAACCTGGACGCCCGGGGAGGCTACACCTTC.